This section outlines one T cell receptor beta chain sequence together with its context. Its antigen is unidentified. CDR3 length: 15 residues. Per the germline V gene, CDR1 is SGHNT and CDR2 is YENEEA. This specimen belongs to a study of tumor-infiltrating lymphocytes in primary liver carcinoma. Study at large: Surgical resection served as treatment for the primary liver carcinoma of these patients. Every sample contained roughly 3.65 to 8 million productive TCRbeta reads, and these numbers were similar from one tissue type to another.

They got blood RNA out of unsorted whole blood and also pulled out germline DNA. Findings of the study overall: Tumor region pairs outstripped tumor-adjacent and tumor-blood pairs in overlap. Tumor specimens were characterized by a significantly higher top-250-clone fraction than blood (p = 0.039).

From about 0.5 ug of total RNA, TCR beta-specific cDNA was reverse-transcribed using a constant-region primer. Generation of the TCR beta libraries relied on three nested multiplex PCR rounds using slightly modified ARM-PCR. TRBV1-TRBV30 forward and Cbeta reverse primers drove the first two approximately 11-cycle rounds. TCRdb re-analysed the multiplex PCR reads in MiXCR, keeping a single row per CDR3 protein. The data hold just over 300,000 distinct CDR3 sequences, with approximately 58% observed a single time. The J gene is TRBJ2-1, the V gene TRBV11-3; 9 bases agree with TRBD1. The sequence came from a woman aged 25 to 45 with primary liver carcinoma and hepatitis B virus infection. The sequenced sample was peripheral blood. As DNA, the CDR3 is TGTGCTAACAGCGGTAAGGGACAGGGAGATAGAGGCCAGTTCTTC. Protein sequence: CANSGKGQGDRGQFF.